This TCR beta chain was captured by sequencing in a study of blood T cell repertoires in COVID-19 (dated by TCRdb to 2018 to 2020). General notes on the study: The collaborator samples originated in the United States, Italy and Spain and spanned the acute and convalescent phases of COVID-19. Samples were obtained from the ongoing ImmuneRACE study (first 160 participants) and from over 1,000 subjects provided by 6 global collaborators. The repertoires were released in a freely available public database meant as a resource for research on the immune response to SARS-CoV-2. A de-identified subject ID, COVID-19 status, age in years and sex were almost always included in the sample metadata. The material from the prospective study consisted of cDNA or gDNA derived from T cells, B-cell-depleted T cells, or PBMCs. Deeply sampled blood TCRbeta repertoires from subjects exposed to, actively infected with, or recovered from COVID-19 were included in the dataset. Where HLA class I and class II types were available, the types were taken from metadata supplied by the sample provider, not from assay-based typing.

A word on this clone: Its recognized antigen is unknown. One base away there is no much larger clone; base qualities are not given.

Each collaborating institution followed its own protocols to collect whole blood in K2EDTA tubes. Collaborator samples were shipped for TCRbeta analysis as frozen whole blood, isolated PBMCs, or DNA extracted from either sample type. The immunoSEQ Assay, a bias-controlled multiplex PCR, was used to amplify TCRbeta CDR3 regions from genomic DNA. Under the source paper's analysis protocol: The number of nucleated cells in each sample was estimated by amplification of reference gene primers within the assay. Sequence reads were collapsed and filtered to measure the absolute abundance of every unique TCRbeta CDR3 rearrangement. Productive Simpson clonality was computed per sample as the square root of Simpson's diversity index over productive rearrangements. TCRdb retrieved this table from immuneACCESS and kept in-frame rearrangements only. Not all clones are present; in checked studies, unresolved V genes account for under half, and no reason is known for the remainder. That table furnishes V, J and clone size, whereas the DNA furnished D and trimming. For this sample the table gives 90,000 to 130,000 clones, of which approximately 65% were detected only once. More than 7.5% of the sample goes to the ten largest clones.

Taken from cysteine to phenylalanine, the CDR3 has 14 residues. Of all the DNA, just the CDR3 is kept, 42 bases in frame from base 1. CDR1 and CDR2 (SGHRS, YFSETQ) derive from the germline V gene. V was cut back by 2 bases and J by 3 bases, leaving a gap of 8 bases between them. Results the study describes overall, beyond this receptor: Clinical and demographic metadata were provided uncurated, with the amount varying by source and participant.

The TCR sequence derives from a woman in her sixties with acute or convalescent COVID-19. The sequence joins TRBV5-1 to TRBJ1-4; the D gene lacks a confident call. Specimen: peripheral blood. The encoded CDR3 is CASSLRQANEKLFF. The DNA sequence is given as TGCGCCAGCAGCTTACGGCAGGCTAATGAAAAACTGTTTTTT.